This T cell receptor (beta chain) was sequenced for a study of regulatory T cells in long-lasting Graves disease. In the study overall: With positive TSH receptor antibodies and over 5 years of antithyroid drugs, Graves' disease was considered persistent. Study conclusions and caveats: Because few samples were included, accuracy may have been lower.

This CDR3 contains 19 residues. CDR1 and CDR2 from the germline V gene are SGHAT and FQNNGV. The junction had 12 bases not matched to a gene; V was cut back by 6 bases and J by 2 bases. This clonotype was counted between two and nine times. Its antigen is unidentified. Through Arm-PCR of CDR3 regions and iRepertoire HTBI primers, TCR beta libraries were built. TCRdb recomputed calls from the multiplex PCR reads with MiXCR, one row per CDR3 protein. The sample shows about 660,000 distinct CDR3 sequences, around 30% of them seen only once. Time point here: persistent/refractory GD, antithyroid drugs over 5 years with positive TRAb. Isolated PBMC RNA provided the starting material for the TCR library. The authors drew patients from an endocrinology department in Xi'an, China.

The material sequenced was peripheral blood mononuclear cells (PBMCs), taken when the disease was refractory, from a patient treated with antithyroid drugs. V is TRBV11-2 and J is TRBJ2-6; TRBD1 aligns across 11 bases. The TCR was taken from a female donor with Graves disease. In DNA, the CDR3 is TGTGCCAGCAGGCCTTTTCCGGGACAGGGGGTTCCTGGGGCCAACGTCCTGACTTTC. Amino acids: CASRPFPGQGVPGANVLTF.